This TCR beta chain was profiled in a study of blood T cell repertoires in COVID-19. Study at large: Acute and convalescent COVID-19 samples came from the United States, Italy and Spain. Sources were T cells, B-cell-depleted T cells, or PBMCs; the material itself was cDNA or gDNA.

The CDR3 consists of 17 residues. Study processing details: Reference gene primer amplification gave estimated nucleated cell counts. Sequencing was performed with immunoSEQ multiplex PCR; in TCRdb, only in-frame clones are kept and a portion is missing. The V and J calls and clone size come from that table; D and trimming were worked out from the DNA. The data hold about 140,000 clones, with around 88% observed a single time. Sequencing was performed on peripheral blood. This clonotype was sampled from a woman in her fifties or sixties with acute or convalescent COVID-19. The J gene is TRBJ2-5, the V gene TRBV21-1; TRBD1, the D gene given by the table, was not confirmed from the DNA. TRBV21-1 is a recognized pseudogene. CDR3 in amino acids: CASSKSQKQGKQETQYF. In DNA, the CDR3 is TGTGCCAGCAGCAAATCCCAAAAACAGGGTAAGCAAGAGACCCAGTACTTC.